These T cell receptor beta chains were read from a single sample in a study of monozygotic twins with inflammatory bowel disease. TCRdb reprocessed the 5' RACE reads and keeps a single row for each CDR3 protein, giving no DNA. The sample has approximately 140,000 distinct CDR3 sequences. Sequencing was performed on blood. These receptors were collected from a human donor with ulcerative colitis or Crohn's disease, or a healthy co-twin of an affected twin (not recorded which). CDR3s include the opening cysteine and the closing phenylalanine or tryptophan.

J gene: TRBJ1-2
V gene: TRBV20-1
CDR3 protein: CSASYGVDRGFTF

J gene: TRBJ2-3
V gene: TRBV7-2
CDR3 protein: CASSLGGAGSRTDTQYF

J gene: TRBJ2-1
V gene: TRBV18
CDR3 protein: CASSHSLGSGYNEQFF

J gene: TRBJ2-5
V gene: TRBV7-8
CDR3 protein: CASSLIGGGQETQYF

J gene: TRBJ2-7
V gene: TRBV10-3
CDR3 protein: CAISAGGGSYEQYF

J gene: TRBJ2-7
V gene: TRBV15
CDR3 protein: CATSEGPSYEQYF

J gene: TRBJ1-4
V gene: TRBV20-1
CDR3 protein: CSARDRTAGGEKLFF

J gene: TRBJ1-5
V gene: TRBV5-1
CDR3 protein: CASSLGTGGALNQPQHF

J gene: TRBJ2-5
V gene: TRBV5-1
CDR3 protein: CAGSFGQGPETQYF

J gene: TRBJ2-7
V gene: TRBV21-1
CDR3 protein: CASSNRASGLSYEQYF

J gene: TRBJ2-7
V gene: TRBV19
CDR3 protein: CASSPNRLAGGNFTYEQYF

J gene: TRBJ1-3
V gene: TRBV15
CDR3 protein: CATSRDRGTGGVSGNTIYF

J gene: TRBJ2-1
V gene: TRBV7-2
CDR3 protein: CASSPGKGRWWFF

J gene: TRBJ1-5
V gene: TRBV20-1
CDR3 protein: CSARGTVNQPQHF

J gene: TRBJ2-1
V gene: TRBV5-1
CDR3 protein: CASSLVAGGPNEQFF

J gene: TRBJ2-7
V gene: TRBV3-1
CDR3 protein: CASSQDLVRGQYF

J gene: TRBJ1-3
V gene: TRBV29-1
CDR3 protein: CSVGGPGNTIYF